This T cell receptor beta chain was identified in a study of blood T cells in healthy people across ages. The second PCR ran roughly 7 to 12 cycles with a sample-barcoded 5' primer and J-beta primers. TCRdb called the 5' RACE reads again in MiXCR, with one record for every CDR3 protein. Altogether roughly 2 million distinct CDR3 sequences are present, roughly 50% being singletons, with the ten largest covering roughly 2%. This clonotype was seen only a few times. This CDR3 is 18 amino acids long. Looked up from germline, CDR1 is MGHRA and CDR2 is YSYEKL. The junction had 11 bases not matched to a gene; V was cut back by 1 base and J by 2 bases.

The sequence came from a woman aged 40 to 50 in good health. Sequences were obtained from blood. The V gene is TRBV4-1, the J gene TRBJ2-5; 9 bases align to TRBD1. CDR3 coding DNA: TGCGCCAGCAGCCAAGTACTAGAGGGGACAGGGAAACAAGAGACCCAGTACTTC. As protein: CASSQVLEGTGKQETQYF.